The present T cell receptor (beta chain) was sequenced within a study of a mutant IDH1 vaccine in newly diagnosed glioma. Study summary: Vaccines were first given 4-6 weeks after radiotherapy alone, or with temozolomide cycles.

On this clone: Its antigen is as yet unknown.

Trimming at V came to 3 bases and at J to 0 bases, leaving 7 bases not matched to a gene. The CDR3 spans 17 residues. CDR1 is SGDLS and CDR2 is YYNGEE in the germline V gene. Clones were sequenced by immunoSEQ multiplex PCR, and TCRdb holds only the in-frame ones, with some missing. The table lists tens of thousands of clones, over 80% of them singletons. Time point given: week 47, end of study. Doses of 300 ug of mutant IDH1 20-mer peptide were given with topical imiquimod. The V gene is TRBV9, the J gene TRBJ2-2; 8 nucleotides match TRBD2. Sample: PBMCs, taken from a glioma patient whose treatment included an IDH1 peptide vaccine. The sequence was collected from a young man with glioma. CDR3 protein: CASSGRAGGANTGELFF. The CDR3 DNA reads TGTGCCAGCAGCGGCCGCGCGGGGGGCGCGAACACCGGGGAGCTGTTTTTT. Using reference TRBV9 and TRBJ2-2 for the parts outside the CDR3, the full variable domain is DSGVTQTPKHLITATGQRVTLRCSPRSGDLSVYWYQQSLDQGLQFLIQYYNGEERAKGNILERFSAQQFPDLHSELNLSSLELGDSALYFCASSGRAGGANTGELFFGEGSRLTVL.